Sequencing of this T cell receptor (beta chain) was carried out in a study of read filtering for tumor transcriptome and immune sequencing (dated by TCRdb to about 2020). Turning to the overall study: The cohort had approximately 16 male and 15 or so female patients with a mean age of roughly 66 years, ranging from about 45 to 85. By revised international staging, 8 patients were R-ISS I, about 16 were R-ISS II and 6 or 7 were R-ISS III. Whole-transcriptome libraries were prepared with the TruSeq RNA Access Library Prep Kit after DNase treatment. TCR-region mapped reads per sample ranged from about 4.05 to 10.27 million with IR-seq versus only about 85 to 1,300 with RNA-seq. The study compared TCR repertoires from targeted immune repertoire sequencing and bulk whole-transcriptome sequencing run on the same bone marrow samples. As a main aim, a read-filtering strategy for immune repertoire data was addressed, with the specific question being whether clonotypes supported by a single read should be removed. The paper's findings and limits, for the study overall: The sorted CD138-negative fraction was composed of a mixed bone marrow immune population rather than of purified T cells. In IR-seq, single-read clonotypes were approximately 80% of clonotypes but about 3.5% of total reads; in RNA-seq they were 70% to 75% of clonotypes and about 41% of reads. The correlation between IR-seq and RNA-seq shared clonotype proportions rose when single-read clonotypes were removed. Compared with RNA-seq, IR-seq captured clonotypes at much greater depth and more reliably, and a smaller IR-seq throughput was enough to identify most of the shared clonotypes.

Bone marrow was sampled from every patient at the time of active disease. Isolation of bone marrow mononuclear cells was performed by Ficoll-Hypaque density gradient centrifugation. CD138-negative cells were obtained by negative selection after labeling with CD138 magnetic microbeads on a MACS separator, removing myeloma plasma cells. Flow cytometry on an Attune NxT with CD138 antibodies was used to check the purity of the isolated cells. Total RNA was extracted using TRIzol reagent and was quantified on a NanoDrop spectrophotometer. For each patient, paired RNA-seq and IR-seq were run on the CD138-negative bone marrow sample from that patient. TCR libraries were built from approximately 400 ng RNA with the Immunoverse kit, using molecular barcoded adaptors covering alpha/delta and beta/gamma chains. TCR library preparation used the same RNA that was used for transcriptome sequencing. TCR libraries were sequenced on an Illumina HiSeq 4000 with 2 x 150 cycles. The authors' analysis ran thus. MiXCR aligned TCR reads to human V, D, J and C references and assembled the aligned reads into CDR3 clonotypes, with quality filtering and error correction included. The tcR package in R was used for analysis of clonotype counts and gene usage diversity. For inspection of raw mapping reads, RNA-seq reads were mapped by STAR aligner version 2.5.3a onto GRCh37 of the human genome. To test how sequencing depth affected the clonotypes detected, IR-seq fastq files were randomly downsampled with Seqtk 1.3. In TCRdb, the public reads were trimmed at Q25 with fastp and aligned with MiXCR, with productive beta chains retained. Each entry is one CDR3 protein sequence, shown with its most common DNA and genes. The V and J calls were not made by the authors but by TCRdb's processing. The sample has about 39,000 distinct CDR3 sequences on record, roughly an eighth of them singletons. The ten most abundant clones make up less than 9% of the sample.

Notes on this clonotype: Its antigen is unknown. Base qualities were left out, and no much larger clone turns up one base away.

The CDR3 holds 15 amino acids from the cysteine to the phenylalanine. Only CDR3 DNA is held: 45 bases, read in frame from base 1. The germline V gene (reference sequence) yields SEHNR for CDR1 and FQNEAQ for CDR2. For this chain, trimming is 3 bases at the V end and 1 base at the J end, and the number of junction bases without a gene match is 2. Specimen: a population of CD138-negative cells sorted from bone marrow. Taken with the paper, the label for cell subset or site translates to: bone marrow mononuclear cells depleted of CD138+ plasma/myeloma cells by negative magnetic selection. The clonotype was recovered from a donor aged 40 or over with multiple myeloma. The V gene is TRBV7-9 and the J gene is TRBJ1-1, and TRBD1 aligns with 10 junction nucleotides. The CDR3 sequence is CASSLGDRGNTEAFF. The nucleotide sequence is TGTGCCAGCAGCTTGGGGGACAGGGGGAACACTGAAGCTTTCTTT.